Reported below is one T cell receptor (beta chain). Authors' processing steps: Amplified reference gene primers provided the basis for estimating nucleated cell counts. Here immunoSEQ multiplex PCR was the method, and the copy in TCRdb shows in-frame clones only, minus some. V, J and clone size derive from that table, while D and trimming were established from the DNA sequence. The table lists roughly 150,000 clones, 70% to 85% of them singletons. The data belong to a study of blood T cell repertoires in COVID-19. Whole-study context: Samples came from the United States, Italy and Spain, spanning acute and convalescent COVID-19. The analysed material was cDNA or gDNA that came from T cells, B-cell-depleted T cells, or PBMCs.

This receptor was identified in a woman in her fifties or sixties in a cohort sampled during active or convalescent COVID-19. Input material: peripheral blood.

DNA of the CDR3: TGTGCCAGCAGCACCAACCAAGAGGGGGACACTGAAGCTTTCTTT. The encoded protein is CASSTNQEGDTEAFF. The chain employs TRBV7-9 and TRBJ1-1, with D possibly being TRBD1 (6 bases). The CDR3 sequence is 15 residues long. The germline V gene has CDR1 SEHNR and CDR2 FQNEAQ (reference sequence). V dropped 5 bases and J dropped 3 bases, with 16 bases sitting between them. Filled out from reference TRBV7-9 and TRBJ1-1, the complete variable domain reads DTGVSQNPRHKITKRGQNVTFRCDPISEHNRLYWYRQTLGQGPEFLTYFQNEAQLEKSRLLSDRFSAERPKGSFSTLEIQRTEQGDSAMYLCASSTNQEGDTEAFFGQGTRLTVV.